This T cell receptor beta chain was identified in a study of T-cell memory formation after mild COVID-19. Study conclusions and caveats: Day 15 to 85 contractors were CD4/CD8 balanced; later expanders leaned CD4+.

TCR alpha and TCR beta cDNA libraries carrying sample barcodes and UMIs came from 5'RACE with constant-segment primers. TCRdb processed the 5' RACE reads anew with MiXCR; each CDR3 protein has one entry. The sample includes around 250,000 distinct CDR3 sequences, around 15% of them seen just once. V lost 1 base and J 8 bases, leaving 10 bases between the germline ends. Germline loops: CDR1 SGHKS, CDR2 YYEKEE (reference sequence). The CDR3 loop spans 13 amino acids. Turning to this clonotype: Its specificity is unknown.

This TCR derives from a man between 18 and 35 years old who had mild COVID-19 (a few samples of this study predate the infection). Cell type and time point are not known. Sequencing was done on a sample of PBMCs or a T cell subset sorted from them (not recorded which). The V call is TRBV5-5, the J call TRBJ2-4; D unresolved. The CDR3 DNA sequence: TGTGCCAGCAGCTTGAGGCTATCGGACATTCAGTACTTC. It translates to CASSLRLSDIQYF. Variable domain in full (rest from reference TRBV5-5 and TRBJ2-4): DAGVTQSPTHLIKTRGQQVTLRCSPISGHKSVSWYQQVLGQGPQFIFQYYEKEERGRGNFPDRFSARQFPNYSSELNVNALLLGDSALYLCASSLRLSDIQYFGAGTRLSVL.